The next 16 T cell receptor beta chains were all read from a single sample in a study of blood T cell repertoires in COVID-19. The table came from immunoSEQ multiplex PCR; TCRdb's copy has only in-frame clones and leaves some out. The table records fewer than 130,000 clones, nearly 90% of them present only once. The sample was peripheral blood. These receptors came from a human donor in a cohort sampled during active COVID-19.

The rearrangement links TRBV5-6 to TRBJ1-2, with a tentative D call TRBD1 (5 bases). V was clipped by 0 bases and J by 5 bases, with 11 bases between them. The germline gives CDR1 SGHDT, CDR2 YYEEEE. The length of the CDR3 is 14 residues. In nucleotides, the CDR3 is TGTGCCAGCAGCTTGGGGAGGGGTTCTTATGGCTACACCTTC. Translation: CASSLGRGSYGYTF.

This clone occurred once. This chain uses TRBV5-3 with TRBJ2-3; D not certain. TRBV5-3 falls under the ORF class, with uncertain function. V dropped 0 bases and J dropped 5 bases, with 4 bases sitting between them. This CDR3 has 12 amino acids. As DNA, the CDR3 is TGTGCCAGAAGCTTGGTAGTAGATACGCAGTATTTT. This sequence encodes CARSLVVDTQYF.

The V and J genes are TRBV19 and TRBJ2-1; a possible D gene is TRBD1 (5 bases). Trimming took off 3 bases at V and 6 bases at J, with 15 bases between the two ends. The germline gives CDR1 LNHDA, CDR2 SQIVND (reference sequence). The CDR3 sequence is 15 residues long. CDR3 DNA sequence: TGTGCCAGTAGTATTAACACAGGATACCCCAATGAGCAGTTCTTC. Its translation: CASSINTGYPNEQFF.

This chain uses TRBV7-3 with TRBJ1-2; 7 bases align to TRBD1. Germline V gene data show CDR1 as SGHTA and CDR2 as FQGTGA. CDR3 size: 14 residues. Losses at the gene ends were 5 bases for V and 6 bases for J; bases not matched to a gene: 9. The CDR3 spells CASSIDRDSDGYTF. The CDR3 bases are TGTGCCAGCAGCATCGACCGGGACAGCGATGGCTACACCTTC. The full variable domain, completed using reference TRBV7-3 and TRBJ1-2, is GAGVSQTPSNKVTEKGKYVELRCDPISGHTALYWYRQSLGQGPEFLIYFQGTGAADDSGLPNDRFFAVRPEGSVSTLKIQRTERGDSAVYLCASSIDRDSDGYTFGSGTRLTVV.

This chain links TRBV11-2 with TRBJ1-3; TRBD1 aligns across 9 bases. V trimming: 2 bases; J trimming: 7 bases; junction bases outside the gene matches: 6. The CDR3 sequence is 15 residues long. Germline V gives CDR1 SGHAT, CDR2 FQNNGV. This CDR3 reads CASSLTTGGKNTIYF. The CDR3 DNA reads as TGTGCCAGCAGCTTAACGACAGGGGGGAAGAACACCATATATTTT.

This sequence joins TRBV9 and TRBJ2-3; possibly TRBD1 for D (5 bases). The CDR3 runs 14 residues. The germline V gene encodes CDR1 SGDLS and CDR2 YYNGEE. V was cut by 0 bases and J by 3 bases, with 8 bases left in between. The CDR3 protein is CASSVGRGTDTQYF. The CDR3 bases are TGTGCCAGCAGCGTAGGAAGGGGAACAGATACGCAGTATTTT.

The rearrangement uses TRBV9 and TRBJ2-7; TRBD2 might be the D (7 bases). The V end was cut by 2 bases, the J end by 0 bases, with 12 bases between. CDR1 and CDR2 (germline): SGDLS, YYNGEE. The CDR3 covers 15 residues. The CDR3 here is CASSVRGGLSYEQYF. CDR3 sequence (DNA): TGTGCCAGCAGCGTTAGGGGGGGCCTCTCCTACGAGCAGTACTTC.

The chain links TRBV10-1 to TRBJ2-1, with 8 nucleotides matching TRBD2. With 6 bases clipped from V and 3 bases from J, the junction kept 10 bases outside the gene matches. Germline CDR1 WNHNN, CDR2 SYGVQD (reference sequence). The CDR3 is 16 amino acids. The CDR3 loop is CASRVPGTRGYNEQFF. Written as DNA, the CDR3 is TGCGCCAGCAGAGTCCCCGGGACTAGGGGCTACAATGAGCAGTTCTTC.

The gene calls are TRBV10-1 and TRBJ2-2; TRBD2 might be the D (6 bases). V dropped 4 bases and J dropped 4 bases, with 13 bases sitting between them. This CDR3 is 15 amino acids long. Germline CDR1 is WNHNN and CDR2 is SYGVQD (reference sequence). The DNA of the CDR3 is TGCGCCAGCAGTGTTGGAGGGTCGGGCACCGGGGAGCTGTTTTTT. Translating it yields CASSVGGSGTGELFF.

This clone appeared a single time. The chain employs TRBV4-2 and TRBJ2-1; 9 bases fit TRBD2. Germline-derived CDR1 and CDR2 are LGHNA and YNFKEQ. With V trimmed by 2 bases and J by 0 bases, 8 bases remained unmatched. CDR3 length: 18 residues. The CDR3 loop is CASSQLGTSGRSYNEQFF. The CDR3 DNA sequence: TGTGCCAGCAGCCAACTTGGCACTAGCGGGCGCTCCTACAATGAGCAGTTCTTC.

This chain links TRBV6-1 with TRBJ2-1; weak D call: TRBD2 (5 bases). V lost 1 base and J 15 bases, leaving 13 bases between the germline ends. The CDR3 is 12 residues long. CDR1 and CDR2 (germline): MNHNS, SASEGT. The CDR3 region is CASSEVEAGGFF. The CDR3 DNA sequence: TGTGCCAGCAGTGAAGTAGAAGCAGGAGGGTTCTTC.

The chain carries TRBV29-1 and TRBJ2-1, with TRBD2 matching over 12 bases. Trimming cost V 7 bases and J 8 bases; bases outside gene matches: 9. Germline values: CDR1 SQVTM, CDR2 ANQGSEA. The CDR3 has 14 residues. The CDR3 DNA reads as TGCAGCGCCGTTCTAGCGGGGGGGCCGGATGAGCAGTTCTTC. Its translation: CSAVLAGGPDEQFF.

V gene TRBV29-1 combines with J gene TRBJ2-5, with D perhaps TRBD1 (6 bases). The CDR3 consists of 14 residues. Germline V gene sequence: CDR1 SQVTM, CDR2 ANQGSEA. Trimming took 4 bases from V and 5 from J, leaving 17 bases between them. CDR3 protein: CSVVGRGIGETQYF. Here the CDR3 DNA reads TGCAGCGTTGTCGGCAGGGGTATTGGGGAGACCCAGTACTTC.

This rearrangement joins TRBV29-1 to TRBJ2-1, with 10 nucleotides matching TRBD1. Germline V lookup: CDR1 SQVTM, CDR2 ANQGSEA. V was pared by 4 bases and J by 9 bases, with 12 bases of the junction left unmatched. The CDR3 runs 15 residues. The CDR3 reads CSVAAGTGDTSEQFF. CDR3 DNA sequence: TGCAGCGTTGCCGCCGGGACAGGGGACACCAGTGAGCAGTTCTTC.

The chain has TRBV2 and TRBJ1-1; D is perhaps TRBD1 (6 bases). This CDR3 region has 14 residues. The V gene lost 4 bases and the J gene lost 2 bases, with 11 bases spanning the gap. CDR1 and CDR2 (germline): SNHLY, FYNNEI. For the CDR3, the DNA is TGTGCCAGCAGTGGACAGGTTTCCAACACTGAAGCTTTCTTT. Translated: CASSGQVSNTEAFF.

This chain joins TRBV2 and TRBJ1-3, with D unresolved. The CDR3 is made up of 14 amino acids. V shed 4 bases and J shed 0 bases, with 7 bases lying between them. Germline values: CDR1 SNHLY, CDR2 FYNNEI. The CDR3 sequence is CASSVEISGNTIYF. The CDR3 bases are TGTGCCAGCAGTGTTGAGATCTCTGGAAACACCATATATTTT.